The next 18 T cell receptor beta chains were all read from a single sample in a study of CD8 T cells in Susac syndrome (dated by TCRdb to between 2018 and 2021). Libraries were built with the immunoSEQ multiplex PCR assay. RNA was extracted with the RNeasy kit and 0.5 to 1 ug was reverse transcribed using random hexamers. The public reads were run again by TCRdb, first through fastp at Q25 and then through MiXCR, and only productive beta chains were kept. Under each unique CDR3 protein, matching rows form one entry showing the most common genes and DNA. The sample data list about 210,000 distinct CDR3 sequences, and approximately 95% of these were observed just once. About 0.08% of the sample is held by the ten biggest clonotypes. The sequenced sample consisted of CD4+ T cells from PBMCs. Every receptor here comes from a human donor with multiple sclerosis.

This chain joins TRBV9 and TRBJ1-5; 8 bases map to TRBD1. After removal of 4 bases from V and 1 base from J, the junction contained 4 bases not matched to a gene. Germline CDR1 SGDLS, CDR2 YYNGEE. The CDR3 is 15 amino acids. In DNA form, the CDR3 reads TGTGCCAGCAGCCCGACAGGGGACAGCAATCAGCCCCAGCATTTT. This encodes CASSPTGDSNQPQHF.

Only one count was recorded for this clonotype. The chain couples TRBV7-9 to TRBJ1-2; 8 bases match TRBD1. Germline CDR1 and CDR2: SEHNR and FQNEAQ (reference sequence). This CDR3 is built from 17 residues. With 0 bases clipped from V and 5 bases from J, the junction kept 11 bases outside the gene matches. The CDR3 nucleotides are TGTGCCAGCAGCTTAGCCGGGACAGGTCGAGTTTGGTATGGCTACACCTTC. It specifies CASSLAGTGRVWYGYTF.

In DNA, the CDR3 is TGTGCCAGCAGTTTGAGCGGTGGAGGTCAGCCCCAGCATTTT. It encodes CASSLSGGGQPQHF. This sequence joins TRBV12-3 or TRBV12-4 and TRBJ1-5; D unclear. Trimming took off 3 bases at V and 6 bases at J, with 12 bases between the two ends. This CDR3 has 14 residues.

This chain connects TRBV29-1 to TRBJ1-6; 9 bases match TRBD1. This CDR3 region has 15 residues. V lost 5 bases to trimming and J lost 6 bases; unmatched junction nucleotides: 8. The germline V gene encodes CDR1 SQVTM and CDR2 ANQGSEA. The CDR3: CSVLIGTGINSPLHF. The CDR3 coding sequence is TGCAGCGTTCTGATTGGGACAGGGATTAATTCACCCCTCCACTTT.

The rearrangement links TRBV6-6 to TRBJ1-2; D is uncertain. The CDR3 runs to 14 residues. Trimming cost V 7 bases and J 4 bases, with 16 bases left between them. Germline assignment: CDR1 MNHNY and CDR2 SVGAGI (reference sequence). The DNA of the CDR3 is TGTGCCAGCAAAATGGGCCCCACGGGCTATGGCTACACCTTC. This gives the protein CASKMGPTGYGYTF.

The chain is built from TRBV5-1 and TRBJ2-7; D not resolved. CDR1 and CDR2 from the germline V gene are SGHRS and YFSETQ. This CDR3 comprises 13 residues. V lost 5 bases, J lost 0 bases, and 9 bases lay in between. The CDR3 nucleotides are TGCGCCAGCAGGTTCACCTCCTCCTACGAGCAGTACTTC. Translated, it gives CASRFTSSYEQYF. Full variable domain (outside the CDR3, taken from reference TRBV5-1 and TRBJ2-7): KAGVTQTPRYLIKTRGQQVTLSCSPISGHRSVSWYQQTPGQGLQFLFEYFSETQRNKGNFPGRFSGRQFSNSRSEMNVSTLELGDSALYLCASRFTSSYEQYFGPGTRLTVT.

The V call is TRBV6-5, the J call TRBJ1-5; TRBD1 matches at 7 bases. The junction had 6 bases not matched to a gene; V was cut back by 6 bases and J by 4 bases. The CDR3 sequence is 14 residues long. The germline CDR1 and CDR2 sequences are MNHEY and SVGAGI. This CDR3 reads CASSRGGANQPQHF. The CDR3 region has the DNA TGTGCCAGCAGCAGGGGGGGGGCGAATCAGCCCCAGCATTTT.

The V call is TRBV2, the J call TRBJ1-2; no clear D. CDR3 length equals 15 residues. The germline V gene encodes CDR1 SNHLY and CDR2 FYNNEI. V gave up 7 bases and J gave up 5 bases, with 20 bases separating them. The CDR3 protein is CASIPDGNQPYGYTF. CDR3 in DNA: TGTGCCAGCATACCTGACGGAAACCAACCATATGGCTACACCTTC.

The rearrangement uses TRBV7-2 and TRBJ2-5, with D perhaps assigned TRBD1 or TRBD2 (5 bases each). The CDR3 consists of 13 residues. V lost 5 bases and J 4 bases, leaving 11 bases between the germline ends. CDR1 SGHTA and CDR2 FQGNSA come from the germline V gene. The CDR3 sequence: CASSQGRAETQYF. Here the CDR3 DNA reads TGTGCCAGCAGCCAGGGACGCGCAGAGACCCAGTACTTC.

This chain uses TRBV10-3 with TRBJ2-7, with D perhaps matching TRBD1 or TRBD2 (5 bases each). The V gene lost 2 bases and the J gene lost 6 bases, with 5 bases spanning the gap. This CDR3 region has 11 residues. CDR1 ENHRY and CDR2 SYGVKD come from the germline V gene. CDR3 sequence: CAISEGTEQYF. CDR3 bases: TGTGCCATCAGTGAGGGGACCGAGCAGTACTTC.

This chain uses TRBV20-1 with TRBJ2-4; 9 nucleotides match TRBD2. Per germline, CDR1 DFQATT and CDR2 SNEGSKA (reference sequence). After removal of 6 bases from V and 1 base from J, the junction contained 4 bases not matched to a gene. The CDR3 loop spans 14 amino acids. CDR3 nucleotide sequence: TGCAGTGCATCGACTAGCGGCGCCAAAAACATTCAGTACTTC. As protein: CSASTSGAKNIQYF.

In its sample, this clonotype was seen a few times. The chain carries TRBV3-1 and TRBJ2-4; no definite D call. The CDR3 sequence is 17 residues long. V was cut by 0 bases and J by 0 bases, with 12 bases left in between. Germline-derived CDR1 and CDR2 are LGHDT and YNNKEL (reference sequence). The CDR3 sequence is CASSQEPGPLAKNIQYF. Written as DNA, the CDR3 is TGTGCCAGCAGCCAAGAACCGGGTCCGCTAGCCAAAAACATTCAGTACTTC.

The chain employs TRBV30 and TRBJ1-1; D unresolved. Germline V gene sequence: CDR1 GTSNPN, CDR2 SVGIG (reference sequence). CDR3 length: 14 amino acids. V lost 0 bases and J lost 4, with 12 bases in between. The CDR3: CAWSVRREGTEAFF. CDR3 sequence (DNA): TGTGCCTGGAGTGTAAGGAGGGAAGGCACTGAAGCTTTCTTT.

The chain employs TRBV29-1 and TRBJ2-3, with a possible D match to TRBD2 (6 bases). Germline CDR1 reads SQVTM; CDR2 reads ANQGSEA. The CDR3 extends over 13 amino acids. The CDR3 loop is CSETRWFTDTQYF. CDR3 sequence (DNA): TGCAGTGAGACTAGATGGTTCACAGATACGCAGTATTTT.

The rearrangement joins TRBV20-1 to TRBJ2-3, with 10 positions matching TRBD2. Germline assignment: CDR1 DFQATT and CDR2 SNEGSKA (reference sequence). The V segment lost 2 bases and the J segment 10 bases; nucleotides outside the gene matches: 9. The CDR3 extends over 14 amino acids. The CDR3 sequence: CSARISGGREAQYF. The CDR3, as DNA: TGCAGTGCTAGAATTAGCGGGGGGCGGGAGGCGCAGTATTTT.

This clonotype was seen only once. The chain couples TRBV20-1 to TRBJ2-7, with 8 bases lining up with TRBD1. This CDR3 spans 12 amino acids. V was pared by 5 bases and J by 4 bases, with 4 bases of the junction left unmatched. Germline CDR1 DFQATT, CDR2 SNEGSKA (reference sequence). This CDR3 is CSAGDRLYEQYF. CDR3 bases: TGCAGTGCTGGGGACAGGTTATACGAGCAGTACTTC.

This chain links TRBV20-1 with TRBJ2-2, with 7 bases lining up with TRBD2. Per germline, CDR1 DFQATT and CDR2 SNEGSKA (reference sequence). The V gene end was trimmed by 1 base and the J gene end by 5 bases; junction bases not matched to a gene: 10. The CDR3 contains 16 residues. CDR3 sequence (DNA): TGCAGTGCTAGAGCGGCCAGCGGGGCAGGGACCGGGGAGCTGTTTTTT. Translated, it gives CSARAASGAGTGELFF.

This clonotype was found once. The rearrangement joins TRBV24-1 to TRBJ2-1; D is uncertain. CDR1 is KGHDR, CDR2 SFDVKD, per germline. The CDR3 is made up of 16 amino acids. Deletions cut 2 bases from V and 0 bases from J, with 10 bases between. CDR3 protein: CATSDSSPSSYNEQFF. The CDR3 region has the DNA TGTGCCACCAGTGATTCAAGTCCGAGCTCCTACAATGAGCAGTTCTTC.